This passage covers 20 T cell receptor beta chains from one sample sequenced in a study of blood T cell repertoires in COVID-19. TCRdb's table, derived via immunoSEQ multiplex PCR, lists solely in-frame clones and lacks some. Of 95,000 or so clones in the sample, around 87% are singletons; the top ten hold roughly 17%. The sample was peripheral blood. These receptors came from a human donor in a cohort sampled during active COVID-19.

The CDR3 protein is CASSAWGGVQVYGYTF. CDR3 sequence (DNA): TGTGCCAGCAGTGCTTGGGGAGGGGTCCAAGTCTATGGCTACACCTTC. The chain employs TRBV28 and TRBJ1-2; tentatively, D is TRBD1 (5 bases). The CDR3 covers 16 residues. V shed 5 bases and J shed 4 bases, with 20 bases lying between them. Looked up from germline, CDR1 is MDHEN and CDR2 is SYDVKM.

This clone was recorded once. The rearrangement links TRBV10-3 to TRBJ1-4, with TRBD1 as a possible D gene (5 bases). Germline lookup yields CDR1 ENHRY and CDR2 SYGVKD. There are 13 residues in the CDR3. The V and J ends lost 10 bases and 5 bases respectively, with 14 bases between them. CDR3 DNA sequence: TGTGCCAGCCAGGGTGGCCCCAATGAAAAACTGTTTTTT. It codes for CASQGGPNEKLFF.

This sequence joins TRBV7-9 and TRBJ2-7; 8 nucleotides line up with TRBD1. Germline CDR1 is SEHNR and CDR2 is FQNEAQ (reference sequence). V lost 2 bases to trimming and J lost 4 bases; unmatched junction nucleotides: 7. The CDR3 totals 15 residues. The CDR3 DNA reads as TGTGCCAGCAGCTTATTTGGGACAGGAGCTTACGAGCAGTACTTC. It specifies CASSLFGTGAYEQYF.

The genes are TRBV19 and TRBJ1-4; the D gene is possibly TRBD1 (6 bases). The CDR3 extends over 15 amino acids. Trimming removed 5 bases at V and 6 bases at J, with 16 bases between. CDR1 LNHDA and CDR2 SQIVND come from the germline V gene (reference sequence). For the CDR3, the DNA is TGTGCCAGTAGTGCCACGGACAGTTTCTATGAAAAACTGTTTTTT. This gives the protein CASSATDSFYEKLFF.

The gene calls are TRBV10-1 and TRBJ2-5, with D possibly matching TRBD1 (5 bases). There are 14 residues in the CDR3. In germline, CDR1 is WNHNN, CDR2 SYGVQD (reference sequence). V gave up 3 bases and J gave up 0 bases, with 8 bases separating them. The CDR3 DNA reads TGCGCCAGCAGTGATCGGACACACCAAGAGACCCAGTACTTC. Residues: CASSDRTHQETQYF.

The rearrangement links TRBV27 to TRBJ2-3, with D possibly TRBD2 on 7 matching bases. V lost 7 bases, J lost 2 bases, and 16 bases lay in between. The CDR3 contains 15 residues. Germline CDR1 and CDR2: MNHEY and SMNVEV (reference sequence). The CDR3 nucleotides are TGTGCCAGCACCCCTTTGGGGGGGCACACAGATACGCAGTATTTT. Translating it yields CASTPLGGHTDTQYF.

This rearrangement joins TRBV29-1 to TRBJ2-1; TRBD1 matches 11 bases. The CDR3 is made up of 14 amino acids. Germline V lookup: CDR1 SQVTM, CDR2 ANQGSEA. V lost 7 bases and J lost 9; bases outside the gene matches: 11. The CDR3 nucleotides are TGCAGCGGGCAGACCGGGACAGGGGGTGGTGAGCAGTTCTTC. As protein: CSGQTGTGGGEQFF.

The rearrangement uses TRBV28 and TRBJ1-1, with a weak D call TRBD1 (5 bases). Germline assignment: CDR1 MDHEN and CDR2 SYDVKM. CDR3 size: 14 residues. V lost 10 bases and J 1 base, leaving 16 bases between the germline ends. As DNA, the CDR3 is TGTGCCACATGGGGGGGGAACAGGAACACTGAAGCTTTCTTT. Protein: CATWGGNRNTEAFF.

The rearrangement joins TRBV9 to TRBJ2-2, with 9 bases identical to TRBD2. Germline V gene lookup returns CDR1 SGDLS and CDR2 YYNGEE. CDR3 size: 15 residues. Unmatched junction bases numbered 6, after V lost 5 bases and J lost 4 bases. As DNA, the CDR3 is TGTGCCAGCAGAAAGCGGGGGGAGGGCACCGGGGAGCTGTTTTTT. Protein: CASRKRGEGTGELFF.

This clone was counted between two and nine times. V is TRBV19 and J is TRBJ1-5; 8 nucleotides agree with TRBD1. The CDR3 is 17 amino acids. Germline values: CDR1 LNHDA, CDR2 SQIVND (reference sequence). J lost 4 bases, V lost 4 bases, and 12 bases had no gene match. The CDR3 region is CASSKEPDRVTNQPQHF. The CDR3 nucleotides are TGTGCCAGTAGTAAAGAACCGGACAGGGTGACAAATCAGCCCCAGCATTTT.

J is TRBJ1-5 and V is TRBV6-5, with D perhaps TRBD1 (5 bases). Per the germline V gene, CDR1 is MNHEY and CDR2 is SVGAGI. This CDR3 has 14 residues. Deletions cut 11 bases from V and 4 bases from J, with 18 bases between. The CDR3 protein is CASHFGGENQPQHF. In DNA form, the CDR3 reads TGTGCCTCCCACTTCGGGGGAGAGAATCAGCCCCAGCATTTT.

The chain combines TRBV6-1 with TRBJ2-1; 10 bases map to TRBD2. Germline assignment: CDR1 MNHNS and CDR2 SASEGT. The CDR3 spans 17 residues. V trimming: 0 bases; J trimming: 3 bases; junction bases outside the gene matches: 5. This chain's CDR3 is CASSEAQRTSGYNEQFF. CDR3 bases: TGTGCCAGCAGTGAAGCGCAACGGACTAGCGGCTACAATGAGCAGTTCTTC.

V is TRBV5-1 and J is TRBJ2-7, with a tentative D call TRBD2 (5 bases). V gave up 4 bases and J gave up 4 bases, with 9 bases separating them. The CDR3 extends over 12 amino acids. CDR1 is SGHRS and CDR2 is YFSETQ in the germline V gene. The DNA for the CDR3 is TGCGCCAGCAGCCGGGGTGGGTACGAGCAGTACTTC. Its protein is CASSRGGYEQYF. The full variable domain, completed using reference TRBV5-1 and TRBJ2-7, is KAGVTQTPRYLIKTRGQQVTLSCSPISGHRSVSWYQQTPGQGLQFLFEYFSETQRNKGNFPGRFSGRQFSNSRSEMNVSTLELGDSALYLCASSRGGYEQYFGPGTRLTVT.

This clone was detected only once. The chain uses TRBV9 and TRBJ2-3; 9 bases map to TRBD2. Looked up from germline, CDR1 is SGDLS and CDR2 is YYNGEE. Trimming cost V 0 bases and J 4 bases; bases outside gene matches: 6. CDR3 size: 16 residues. The CDR3 is CASSVEGSGGSDTQYF. CDR3 nucleotides: TGTGCCAGCAGCGTAGAAGGTAGCGGGGGATCAGATACGCAGTATTTT.

The rearrangement uses TRBV5-4 and TRBJ1-1; D not certain. The CDR3 has 14 amino acids. The germline gives CDR1 SGHNT, CDR2 YYREEE (reference sequence). The ends were cut back, 4 bases at V and 1 base at J, with 11 bases in the middle. CDR3 sequence (DNA): TGTGCCAGCAGCACCAATCCCAGGAACACTGAAGCTTTCTTT. This gives the protein CASSTNPRNTEAFF.

The rearrangement links TRBV6-1 to TRBJ2-1, with TRBD2 matching 8 bases. Germline values: CDR1 MNHNS, CDR2 SASEGT. The CDR3 covers 15 residues. With V trimmed by 2 bases and J by 3 bases, 3 bases remained unmatched. CDR3 sequence: CASSEHGGVYNEQFF. The CDR3 nucleotides are TGTGCCAGCAGTGAACACGGGGGGGTCTACAATGAGCAGTTCTTC.

This chain uses TRBV7-9 with TRBJ2-7; 7 bases are shared with TRBD1. V lost 2 bases, J lost 0 bases, and 10 bases stayed unmatched. CDR1 SEHNR and CDR2 FQNEAQ come from the germline V gene (reference sequence). The CDR3 is 17 amino acids. This CDR3 is CASSLFGKGATSYEQYF. CDR3 sequence (DNA): TGTGCCAGCAGCTTATTCGGTAAGGGGGCAACCTCCTACGAGCAGTACTTC.

This chain joins TRBV18 and TRBJ1-3; 8 bases are a match to TRBD1. The CDR3 is made up of 16 amino acids. Looked up from germline, CDR1 is KGHSH and CDR2 is LQKENI. With 9 bases clipped from V and 0 bases from J, the junction kept 10 bases outside the gene matches. The DNA of the CDR3 is TGTGCCAGTGGCCCGAGACAGGGGCACTCTGGAAACACCATATATTTT. Encoded protein: CASGPRQGHSGNTIYF.

V gene TRBV6-4 combines with J gene TRBJ1-2; D call uncertain. The CDR3 runs 12 residues. The germline gives CDR1 MRHNA, CDR2 SNTAGT. V was cut by 6 bases and J by 4 bases, with 9 bases left in between. For the CDR3, the DNA is TGTGCCAGCAGCCCGGGAGGCTATGGCTACACCTTC. This translates into CASSPGGYGYTF.

The chain employs TRBV28 and TRBJ1-1; no reliable D call. The CDR3 runs 13 residues. Trimming left V 10 bases short and J 1 base short, with 13 bases between. Germline CDR1 MDHEN, CDR2 SYDVKM. The DNA for the CDR3 is TGTGCCACCCGGGTACCGACGAACACTGAAGCTTTCTTT. Its protein product is CATRVPTNTEAFF.